This T cell receptor beta chain originates from a study of blood T cell repertoires in COVID-19. Across the whole study: Samples came from the United States, Italy and Spain, spanning acute and convalescent COVID-19. Nucleic acid was either cDNA or gDNA, and it came from T cells, B-cell-depleted T cells, or PBMCs.

Regarding this clone: The junction and the germline gene differ at one end; a read error may be behind it.

Under the authors' procedure: Quantification of nucleated cells was approximated via reference gene primer amplification. The table came from immunoSEQ multiplex PCR; TCRdb's copy has only in-frame clones and leaves some out. V and J calls and clone size are those listed in that table; D and trimming were worked out from the DNA. The table lists fewer than 300,000 clones, about 85% of them singletons. This CDR3 spans 12 amino acids. This chain joins TRBV23-1 and TRBJ1-3; no firm D call. TRBV23-1 is an ORF for which the function is uncertain. The sample was peripheral blood. The receptor was isolated from a human donor with COVID-19, enrolled during active disease. The donor label of this sample is uncertain. The CDR3 loop reads CASIQEGNTIYF. The CDR3 nucleotides read TGCGCCAGCATTCAAGAGGGAAACACCATATATTTT.